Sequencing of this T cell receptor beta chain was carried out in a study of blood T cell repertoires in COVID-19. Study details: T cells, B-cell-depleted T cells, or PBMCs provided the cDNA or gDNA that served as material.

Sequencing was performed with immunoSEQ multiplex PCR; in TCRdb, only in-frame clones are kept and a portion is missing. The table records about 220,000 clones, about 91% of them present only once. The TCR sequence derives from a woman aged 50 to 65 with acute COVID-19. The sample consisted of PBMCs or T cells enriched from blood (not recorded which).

The CDR3 bases are TGTGCCAGCTCATTACAGGGGCCCACAACTAATGAAAAACTGTTTTTT. Its protein product is CASSLQGPTTNEKLFF. The chain joins TRBV18 to TRBJ1-4, with 7 bases matching TRBD1. Germline-derived CDR1 and CDR2 are KGHSH and LQKENI. With V trimmed by 5 bases and J by 0 bases, 6 bases remained unmatched. This CDR3 has 16 amino acids. Full variable domain (missing parts from reference TRBV18 and TRBJ1-4): NAGVMQNPRHLVRRRGQEARLRCSPMKGHSHVYWYRQLPEEGLKFMVYLQKENIIDESGMPKERFSAEFPKEGPSILRIQQVVRGDSAAYFCASSLQGPTTNEKLFFGSGTQLSVL.